What follows is one TCR beta chain and its context. Its antigen specificity is not known. Qualities for individual bases were not recorded, and no much larger clone is one base off. Libraries were made using 5' RACE. Sequenced on an Illumina HiSeq 2500. A second roughly 6 to 12 cycle PCR used a sample-barcoded 5' primer and a J-beta primer mix. A unique molecular identifier was introduced onto each TCR beta cDNA molecule by a template-switch 5' adaptor carrying 12 random nucleotides. Each sample yielded at least 2.5 million CDR3-containing paired-end reads. First-strand cDNA was synthesized from all RNA with the Mint cDNA synthesis kit, primed by a TRBC-specific oligonucleotide. Following uracil-DNA glycosylase treatment, a first 18-cycle PCR with universal primers M1SS and BC2_uni_R was performed on all cDNA. The paper's data handling went like this. For normalization, 1 million high-quality reads, each with a distinct molecular identifier, were randomly selected from each sample. Instead of being binned into consensus sequences, reads with shared molecular identifiers were discarded. MiTCR, set to a Q25 quality threshold and the strictest error-elimination algorithm, was used for CDR3 identification, clonotype clustering and error correction. Lower-bound total TCR beta diversity was estimated with a nonparametric unseen species model using Euler transformation. TCRdb handled the public reads itself, with Q25 trimming in fastp and clone calling in MiXCR, and kept productive beta chains. Entries are consolidated by CDR3 protein sequence, retaining the most common genes and DNA. The V and J calls reflect TCRdb's pipeline rather than the authors' work. For this sample there are almost 550,000 distinct CDR3 sequences; about 24% appear just once. The ten biggest clones cover under 9% of the sample.

This sample was included in a study of blood T cells in healthy people across ages (dated by TCRdb to between 2014 and 2017). Regarding the complete study: In model experiments, template switching captured roughly one uniquely barcoded TCR beta cDNA molecule for every two T cells. The study measured age-related changes in TCR beta repertoire diversity using deep sequencing normalized with unique cDNA molecular identifiers. The donors were split into four age groups: young (average around 16 years), middle-aged (around 40), aged (62) and long-lived (approximately 80). Using the same blood draw, the study looked at two additional independent replicas of 1 million unique cDNA reads for two donors, one aged 18 to 30 and the other aged 80 or older.

The donors were roughly 38 Caucasian individuals from Russia, aged roughly 6 to 90 years, who were systemically healthy. About 10 milliliters of peripheral blood were drawn from each donor into EDTA-treated Vacutainer tubes. Ficoll-Paque density-gradient centrifugation was used to isolate PBMCs, with at least 6.5 million per sample. Trizol reagent was used to extract total RNA from PBMCs, with at least 5 micrograms per sample. Naive CD45RAhigh/CD27high T cell percentages were measured by flow cytometry on a PBMC aliquot from every donor. Sequences ENHRY (CDR1) and SYGVKD (CDR2) are obtained from the germline V gene. The CDR3 runs 13 residues from the cysteine to the phenylalanine. The retained sequence is limited to the CDR3, 39 bases, with the frame set at the first base. V and J are trimmed by 6 bases and 6 bases, and the gene matches miss 4 bases of the junction. Paper-wide results and their limitations: Because donor CMV infection status was unknown, age-related changes in expanded clonotypes were potentially confounded. A strong correlation was found between observed TCR beta diversity and the percentage of naive T cells measured by flow cytometry. Because profiling used bulk unsorted PBMCs, naive and antigen-experienced compartments could not be compared conclusively. Observed TCR beta diversity per million T cells fell roughly linearly with age, and a significant reduction was already apparent by age roughly 40. Compared with the aged group, more naive CD4+ T cells, fewer expanded clones and increased TCR diversity were shown by the long-lived group, suggesting age selection. Estimates of total diversity from one million sequenced T cells were regarded as lower bounds and underestimates.

In addition, the sample was reused for a study of T cells of mothers and their children. As noted in the second study: The donors were nine systemically healthy Caucasian individuals, made up of three mothers and their six children. cDNA synthesis used all of the extracted RNA, with 1.5 ug of RNA in each 15 ul reaction. In the second PCR, sample barcodes and 2-4 random nucleotides were introduced via the M1S primer. Over 8.5 million TCR beta CDR3 reads were obtained for each mother, and millions of reads were obtained for each child. In both related and unrelated pairs, thymic selection shapes the output of TCR recombination in a similar way, with inherited differences having only a minor effect. Normalized repertoire overlap was always slightly but never significantly higher in related than unrelated mother-child pairs. No persistent microchimeric T cell clones were detected, at a sensitivity of approximately 100 clones per million clonotypes. To look for features that set related mother-child pairs apart from unrelated individuals, the researchers ran deep NGS to compare the TCR beta repertoires of mothers and children. Mothers averaged approximately 40 +/- 4 years of age and children averaged roughly 10 +/- 4 years. After adapter ligation with NEBNext reagents, the libraries were sequenced on Illumina HiSeq 2000 with 100+100 nt paired-end reads. Mother and child libraries were prepared a month apart and sequenced in separate runs to prevent cross-contamination. For each donor, between about 450,000 and 2,300,000 distinct TCR beta clonotypes were identified. Naive TCR beta clonotypes were estimated from low-frequency clonotypes matched to each donor's FACS-determined naive share, without sorting.

The sequence was obtained from a boy aged 5-17 years in good health. The source material was blood. The sequence is built from TRBV10-3 and TRBJ1-2; a stretch of 10 junction bases matches TRBD1. The CDR3 amino acid sequence is: CAISPGQGNGYTF. The DNA is TGTGCCATCAGCCCGGGACAGGGGAATGGCTACACCTTC.